This TCR beta chain came from a study of Ad26.COV2.S vaccination and SARS-CoV-2 variants. Sequenced by immunoSEQ multiplex PCR; TCRdb stores in-frame clones only, minus some. The sample shows some 180,000 clones, around nine tenths of them seen only once. The CDR3 extends over 13 amino acids. V lost 6 bases and J 9 bases, leaving 15 bases between the germline ends. The V call is TRBV12-3 or TRBV12-4, the J call TRBJ2-4, with D perhaps matching TRBD2 (5 bases). Sequenced here: peripheral blood, sampled after recovery from COVID-19. The source is a human donor who had recovered from COVID-19. CDR3 bases: TGTGCCAGCAGCCTTCGGGGTGCTGGCATTCAGTACTTC. Translated: CASSLRGAGIQYF.